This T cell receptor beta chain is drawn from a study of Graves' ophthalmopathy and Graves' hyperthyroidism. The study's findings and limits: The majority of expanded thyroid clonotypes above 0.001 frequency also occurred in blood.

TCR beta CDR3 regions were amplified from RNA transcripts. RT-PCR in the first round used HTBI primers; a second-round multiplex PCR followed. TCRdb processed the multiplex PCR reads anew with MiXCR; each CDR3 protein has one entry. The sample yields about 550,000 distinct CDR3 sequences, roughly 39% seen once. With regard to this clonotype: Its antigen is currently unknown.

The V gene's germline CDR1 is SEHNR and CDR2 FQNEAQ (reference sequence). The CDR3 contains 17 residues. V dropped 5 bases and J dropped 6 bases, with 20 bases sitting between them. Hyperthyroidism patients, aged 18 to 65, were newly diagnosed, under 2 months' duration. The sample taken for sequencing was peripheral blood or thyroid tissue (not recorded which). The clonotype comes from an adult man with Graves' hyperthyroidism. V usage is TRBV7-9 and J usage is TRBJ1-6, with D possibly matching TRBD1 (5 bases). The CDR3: CASSLDRDGKINSPLHF. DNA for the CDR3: TGTGCCAGCAGCCTCGACCGGGACGGAAAGATTAATTCACCCCTCCACTTT.